Reported below is one T cell receptor beta chain. As yet, its antigen is unknown. Libraries were prepared by immunoSEQ multiplex PCR; TCRdb keeps only in-frame clonotypes and omits some of them. The data hold more than 45,000 clones, with approximately 90% observed a single time. Germline loops: CDR1 GTSNPN, CDR2 SVGIG (reference sequence). Trimming took 0 bases from V and 6 from J; bases not matched to a gene: 10. This CDR3 has 16 amino acids. This entry belongs to a study of PD-1 blockade in classical Hodgkin lymphoma. The overall study: On a schedule of every 2 weeks, patients received nivolumab 3 mg/kg intravenously. General study findings and limits: The study found complete responders had baseline diversity similar to newly diagnosed patients. Baseline TCR diversity was reportedly lower in newly diagnosed patients than in healthy donors. It was reported as lower still in relapsed/refractory patients. The CD4+ diversity rise by C4D1 was clearest in complete responders.

All the patients suffered relapse after autologous stem cell transplantation, and brentuximab vedotin exposure differed. Sequencing used peripheral blood mononuclear cells (PBMCs), obtained before the second cycle of nivolumab. This receptor was obtained from a human donor with classical Hodgkin lymphoma. The chain couples TRBV30 to TRBJ2-3, with 9 bases fitting TRBD2. CDR3 loop: CAWSVGVRGRGDTQYF. The CDR3 DNA follows: TGTGCCTGGAGTGTAGGGGTCCGCGGGAGGGGGGATACGCAGTATTTT.